This is a list of T cell receptor beta chains from one sample in a study of cytomegalovirus exposure and HLA in healthy donors. The assay was immunoSEQ multiplex PCR, and TCRdb's table has in-frame clones only and misses some. The sample lists 210,000 or so clones, just under 85% occurring once. Material: PBMCs. Receptor source: a woman aged 40 to 50 in good health and CMV-seronegative. CDR3s include the opening cysteine and the closing phenylalanine or tryptophan. The order of the fields is V gene, D gene, clone size, J gene, CDR3 protein. The D gene is left open where the match is weak. A clone size is listed for some rows: how often the clone was seen (once, few, many), or a class if it is expanded.

TRBV5-6	-	-	TRBJ2-1	CASSLAIQVTYNEQFF
TRBV7-3	-	-	TRBJ2-7	CASSLGGVGYEQYF
TRBV6-5	TRBD2	-	TRBJ2-3	CASSSSAGDYTDTQYF
TRBV7-3	TRBD1	-	TRBJ1-1	CASSLRQGLEAFF
TRBV2	TRBD1	-	TRBJ1-1	CASTPDRPSNTEAFF
TRBV5-5	-	-	TRBJ2-2	CASRATGNTNTGELFF
TRBV9	-	-	TRBJ1-1	CASSPILGGGTEAFF
TRBV12-5	TRBD1	-	TRBJ2-7	CASGLGTGVSEQYF
TRBV29-1	TRBD1	once	TRBJ1-2	CSVWAQGTADYGYTF
TRBV30	-	-	TRBJ1-4	CAWTDGGNEKLFF
TRBV10-3	TRBD1	-	TRBJ1-1	CAISGQGNTEAFF
TRBV20-1	-	-	TRBJ2-7	CSAVWAGEQYF
TRBV19	-	-	TRBJ1-1	CASRGGNTEAFF
TRBV7-9	-	-	TRBJ1-1	CASSLGRQTEAFF
TRBV5-1	TRBD1	-	-	CASSFDLGQGVGEQYF
TRBV28	-	-	TRBJ1-4	CASIRSGSYLNEKLFF
TRBV7-2	-	-	TRBJ2-1	CASSLFPSEQFF
TRBV5-1	-	-	TRBJ2-3	CASTLGGTDTQYF
TRBV7-2	TRBD2	-	TRBJ2-1	CASSLWRGDGEQFF
TRBV5-4	TRBD1	-	TRBJ2-7	CASSPGTGPCEQYF
TRBV9	-	-	TRBJ1-5	CASSASGVNQPQHF
TRBV15	-	-	TRBJ2-1	CATSRGPGWEEQFF
TRBV27	TRBD1	-	TRBJ2-7	CASSSGDSPYEQYF
TRBV7-9	TRBD1	-	TRBJ2-5	CASSLPRQGAGETQYF
TRBV18	-	-	TRBJ1-1	CASSTGYLEAFF
TRBV18	TRBD1	-	TRBJ1-5	CASSPSTGDRNQPQHF
TRBV7-9	-	-	TRBJ2-7	CASSRGLNYEQYF
TRBV7-9	TRBD1	-	TRBJ2-1	CASSSGGASGFF
TRBV6-4	TRBD2	-	TRBJ2-1	CASSGERGSEQFF
TRBV5-4	TRBD1	once	TRBJ1-6	CASSLSTGPGNSPLHF
TRBV29-1	-	-	TRBJ2-3	CSGGGPRTDTQYF
TRBV7-2	TRBD1	-	TRBJ1-6	CASSLEGQGAYSPLHF
TRBV4-1	TRBD2	-	TRBJ2-5	CASSQEGLREETQYF
TRBV28	-	few	TRBJ2-7	CASSLWKEGNEQYF
TRBV6-1	-	-	TRBJ1-2	CASTETLGATSGYTF
TRBV5-6	-	-	TRBJ1-1	CASSSAGGYHTEAFF
TRBV19	TRBD1	-	TRBJ1-1	CASQTGTGLMNTEAFF
TRBV5-6	TRBD1	-	TRBJ1-4	CASSFGTGYEEKLFF
TRBV5-1	-	once	TRBJ1-2	CASSLAPGGFDGYTF
TRBV10-3	-	-	TRBJ1-2	CAIQLEVHYGYTF
TRBV7-2	-	-	TRBJ2-5	CASSLAGPTRQETQYF
TRBV5-1	-	-	TRBJ1-3	CASSPSGQTSGNTIYF
TRBV11-2	-	once	TRBJ1-1	CASSSRGFGYTEAFF
TRBV7-9	-	-	TRBJ1-6	CASRVDTGSYNSPLHF
TRBV7-9	TRBD1	-	TRBJ2-5	CASSLLGQGQETQYF
TRBV5-1	TRBD2	-	TRBJ2-1	CASSLGGGEYNEQFF
TRBV19	TRBD2	-	TRBJ2-1	CASSVRTSALNEQFF
TRBV27	TRBD1	-	TRBJ2-4	CASNPTGGAKNIQYF
TRBV19	-	-	TRBJ1-2	CASSTAWDNHGYTF
TRBV5-4	-	-	TRBJ1-1	CASSLTGRTEAFF
TRBV9	TRBD2	-	TRBJ2-2	CASSVNRGAGELFF
TRBV11-3	TRBD1	-	TRBJ2-1	CASSSGQGLFSYNEQFF
TRBV10-3	TRBD2	-	TRBJ2-7	CAISESGVAGGSYYEQYF
TRBV4-3	TRBD1	few	TRBJ1-4	CASSQGTGFEKLFF
TRBV30	-	-	TRBJ2-3	CAWSVQGSTDTQYF
TRBV4-2	TRBD2	-	TRBJ2-2	CASSREGVRSNTGELFF
TRBV7-3	-	-	TRBJ2-7	CASSPLGEDEQYF
TRBV18	TRBD1	-	TRBJ2-7	CASRAGTDSYEQYF
TRBV18	-	-	TRBJ1-2	CASSRGQGYGYTF
TRBV7-2	TRBD1	-	TRBJ1-2	CASSLAPGQGSGYTF